A selection of T cell receptor beta chains follows, all from one sample in a study of blood T cell repertoires in COVID-19. Sequencing was performed with immunoSEQ multiplex PCR; in TCRdb, only in-frame clones are kept and a portion is missing. This sample has approximately 260,000 clones, with over 75% found just once. Sequencing was carried out using peripheral blood. All receptors derive from a human donor in a cohort sampled during active COVID-19. The CDR3 runs from the conserved cysteine through the conserved F or W. A D gene is named only where the DNA matches it firmly. Only part of the rows carry a size: once, few, many, or a class if the clone is expanded.

cdr3_nt: TGTGCCAGCAGCGTAGCTCTAACTAGCGGAGGTACCGGGGAGCTGTTTTTT
cdr3_aa: CASSVALTSGGTGELFF
j_call: TRBJ2-2
d_call: TRBD2
clone_size: -
v_call: TRBV9

cdr3_nt: TGTGCCAGCAGCTTGATTAACAGGGGGAAGGCCGGGGAGCTGTTTTTT
cdr3_aa: CASSLINRGKAGELFF
j_call: TRBJ2-2
d_call: TRBD1
clone_size: -
v_call: TRBV5-6

cdr3_nt: TGTGCCAGCACTTTCAGAGGAAGGTACGAGCAGTACTTC
cdr3_aa: CASTFRGRYEQYF
j_call: TRBJ2-7
d_call: -
clone_size: -
v_call: TRBV6-5

cdr3_nt: TGTGCCAGCAGCCCCGAGGTTAGCGGGGGGGCTTTACAATATACGCAGTATTTT
cdr3_aa: CASSPEVSGGALQYTQYF
j_call: TRBJ2-3
d_call: TRBD2
clone_size: once
v_call: TRBV7-8

cdr3_nt: TGCGCCAGCAGCTTGGAGGCCAGGTCATTCTCTGGAAACACCATATATTTT
cdr3_aa: CASSLEARSFSGNTIYF
j_call: TRBJ1-3
d_call: -
clone_size: -
v_call: TRBV5-1

cdr3_nt: TGTGCCAGCTGCAATCAGCCGTATGGGTATGGGAGCTCCTACGAGCAGTACTTC
cdr3_aa: CASCNQPYGYGSSYEQYF
j_call: TRBJ2-7
d_call: -
clone_size: -
v_call: TRBV7-8

cdr3_nt: TGTGCCAGCAGCTTGGTTTGGAAGACAGGGACCGTCCATGGCTACACCTTC
cdr3_aa: CASSLVWKTGTVHGYTF
j_call: TRBJ1-2
d_call: TRBD1
clone_size: -
v_call: TRBV5-6

cdr3_nt: TGTGCCAGCAGTTGGGCCACAGGGGGAATGGGCAATCAGCCCCAGCATTTT
cdr3_aa: CASSWATGGMGNQPQHF
j_call: TRBJ1-5
d_call: TRBD1
clone_size: -
v_call: TRBV6-2/TRBV6-3

cdr3_nt: TGTGCCAGCAGCACTCGGCCCGGGACACTGTCCGGCTACACCTTC
cdr3_aa: CASSTRPGTLSGYTF
j_call: TRBJ1-2
d_call: -
clone_size: -
v_call: TRBV5-4

cdr3_nt: TGTGCCAGCAGCTTGGTATCTAGCAATCAGCCCCAGCATTTT
cdr3_aa: CASSLVSSNQPQHF
j_call: TRBJ1-5
d_call: -
clone_size: -
v_call: TRBV5-6

cdr3_nt: TGTGCCAGCAGTGAGGCGGCAGGGGGAAACACTGAAGCTTTCTTT
cdr3_aa: CASSEAAGGNTEAFF
j_call: TRBJ1-1
d_call: TRBD1
clone_size: -
v_call: TRBV6-1

cdr3_nt: TGCGCCAGCAGCTTGGGGACAGATTACCAAGAGACCCAGTACTTC
cdr3_aa: CASSLGTDYQETQYF
j_call: TRBJ2-5
d_call: -
clone_size: -
v_call: TRBV5-1

cdr3_nt: TGCAGTGCTAGTTCCGTACACCACAAGCAGGGGGCGAATAGGGTGAACACTGAAGCTTTCTTT
cdr3_aa: CSASSVHHKQGANRVNTEAFF
j_call: TRBJ1-1
d_call: TRBD1
clone_size: -
v_call: TRBV20-1

cdr3_nt: TGTGCCAGCAGCCCCCACACCGGGACTCCTTATGGCTACACCTTC
cdr3_aa: CASSPHTGTPYGYTF
j_call: TRBJ1-2
d_call: -
clone_size: few
v_call: TRBV7-2

cdr3_nt: TGCGCCAGCAGCTTGGCCGGACGGGGTACAGATACGCAGTATTTT
cdr3_aa: CASSLAGRGTDTQYF
j_call: TRBJ2-3
d_call: -
clone_size: -
v_call: TRBV5-1

cdr3_nt: TGTGCCAGCAGCTTAGACCAGGGCCACGATGAGCAGTTCTTC
cdr3_aa: CASSLDQGHDEQFF
j_call: TRBJ2-1
d_call: -
clone_size: -
v_call: TRBV7-2

cdr3_nt: TGCAGTGCTAGTGGCCTCCCGGGACAGGGTTCCCCCTACGAGCAGTACTTC
cdr3_aa: CSASGLPGQGSPYEQYF
j_call: TRBJ2-7
d_call: TRBD1
clone_size: -
v_call: TRBV20-1

cdr3_nt: TGTGCCAGCAGCCCGCCGGGACAGGGATCCTCTACGGGCGAGCAGTACTTC
cdr3_aa: CASSPPGQGSSTGEQYF
j_call: TRBJ2-7
d_call: TRBD1
clone_size: -
v_call: TRBV7-8

cdr3_nt: TGTGCCAGCAGCCGGGCACAGGGGGACTATGGCTACACCTTC
cdr3_aa: CASSRAQGDYGYTF
j_call: TRBJ1-2
d_call: TRBD1
clone_size: -
v_call: TRBV7-9

cdr3_nt: TGCGCCAGCAGCGCAAGACAGGGACACACCTACGAGCAGTACTTC
cdr3_aa: CASSARQGHTYEQYF
j_call: TRBJ2-7
d_call: TRBD1
clone_size: -
v_call: TRBV5-1

cdr3_nt: TGTGCCAGATCCTCTTACGGGGATAACAATGAGCAGTTCTTC
cdr3_aa: CARSSYGDNNEQFF
j_call: TRBJ2-1
d_call: -
clone_size: few
v_call: TRBV7-9

cdr3_nt: TGCGCCAGCAGCCAAGATATGTTTAGCGGGTCCTCCTACGAGCAGTACTTC
cdr3_aa: CASSQDMFSGSSYEQYF
j_call: TRBJ2-7
d_call: TRBD2
clone_size: -
v_call: TRBV4-1